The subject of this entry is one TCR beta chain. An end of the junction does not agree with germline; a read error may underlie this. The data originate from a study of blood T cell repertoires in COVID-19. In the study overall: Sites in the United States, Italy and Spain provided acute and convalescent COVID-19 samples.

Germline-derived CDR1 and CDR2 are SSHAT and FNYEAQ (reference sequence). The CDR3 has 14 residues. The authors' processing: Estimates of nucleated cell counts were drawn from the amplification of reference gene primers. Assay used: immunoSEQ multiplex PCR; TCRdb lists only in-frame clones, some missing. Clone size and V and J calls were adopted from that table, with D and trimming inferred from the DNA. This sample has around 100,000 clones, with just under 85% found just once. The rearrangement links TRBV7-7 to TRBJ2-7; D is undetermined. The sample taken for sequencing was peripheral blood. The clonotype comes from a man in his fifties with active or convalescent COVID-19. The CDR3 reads CASSLDRNTYEQYF. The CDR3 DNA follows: TGTGCTAGCAGCTTAGATCGAAACACCTACGAGCAGTACTTC. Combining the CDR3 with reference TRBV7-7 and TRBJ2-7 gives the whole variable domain GAGVSQSPRYKVTKRGQDVTLRCDPISSHATLYWYQQALGQGPEFLTYFNYEAQPDKSGLPSDRFSAERPEGSISTLTIQRTEQRDSAMYRCASSLDRNTYEQYFGPGTRLTVT.